One and the same sample provided the 4 T cell receptor beta chains below, sequenced in a study of blood T cell repertoires in COVID-19. Using immunoSEQ multiplex PCR, the repertoire was profiled, and TCRdb retains in-frame clones only, with some absent. Of 65,000 or so clones in the sample, around 84% were seen once. Source material: peripheral blood. These receptors originate from a woman in her 70s with acute or convalescent COVID-19.

This chain uses TRBV3-1 (or the pseudogene TRBV3-2) with TRBJ2-7, with 11 bases aligning to TRBD2. Per the germline V gene, CDR1 is LGHDT and CDR2 is YNNKEL (reference sequence). The V and J ends lost 4 bases and 7 bases, in that order; junction bases with no gene match: 6. The CDR3 is 14 residues long. CDR3 sequence: CASSRGLAGWEQYF. The DNA of the CDR3 is TGTGCCAGCAGCCGAGGACTAGCGGGTTGGGAGCAGTACTTC.

The chain is built from TRBV7-9 and TRBJ2-7, with 11 nucleotides matching TRBD2. Germline trimming cut 5 bases from V and 3 bases from J; bases unmatched to any gene: 9. The CDR3 is 16 residues long. Germline V lookup: CDR1 SEHNR, CDR2 FQNEAQ (reference sequence). CDR3 nucleotides: TGTGCCAGCAGCGGGAGGGTTCTAGCGGGAGGCTACGAGCAGTACTTC. Encoded protein: CASSGRVLAGGYEQYF.

The genes are TRBV7-2 and TRBJ2-3; 11 bases are shared with TRBD2. CDR1 is SGHTA, CDR2 FQGNSA, per germline. Trimming removed 5 bases from V and 5 bases from J; junction bases left unmatched: 9. The CDR3 is 16 residues long. The CDR3 loop is CASSPSGLAAQDTQYF. For the CDR3, the DNA is TGTGCCAGCAGCCCTTCGGGACTAGCGGCCCAAGATACGCAGTATTTT.

This chain connects TRBV6-5 to TRBJ2-5; possible D gene TRBD2, 5 bases. V was cut by 2 bases and J by 5 bases, with 15 bases left in between. Per germline, CDR1 MNHEY and CDR2 SVGAGI. This CDR3 region has 15 residues. This chain's CDR3 is CASSYGSLGRETQYF. In nucleotides, the CDR3 is TGTGCCAGCAGTTACGGGAGTTTGGGTAGGGAGACCCAGTACTTC.